The 21 T cell receptor beta chains reported below all come from one sample, sequenced in a study of healthy donors' naive CD4 and CD8 T cells. Each TCR library used around 500 ng of total RNA and a linear amplification protocol. Each CDR3 protein gets one entry after TCRdb re-called the reads with MiXCR. The repertoire has approximately 180,000 distinct CDR3 sequences, under 85% of them found once; the top ten carry about 2.3%. Sequencing input: naive CD4+ and CD8+ T cells sorted from blood, pooled from several donors. These receptors came from a pool of human donors in good health; the sample pools cells from several healthy donors.

The chain couples TRBV29-1 to TRBJ2-3, with D possibly matching TRBD2 (5 bases). This CDR3 is 12 amino acids long. V was pared by 4 bases and J by 5 bases, with 10 bases between. In germline, CDR1 is SQVTM, CDR2 ANQGSEA. CDR3 bases: TGCAGCGTTGGGCGGAGGCAAGATACGCAGTATTTT. Encoded protein: CSVGRRQDTQYF.

The chain uses TRBV10-3 and TRBJ2-7, with 9 bases matching TRBD1. This CDR3 contains 15 residues. Germline lookup yields CDR1 ENHRY and CDR2 SYGVKD. J was trimmed by 5 bases and V by 3 bases; bases with no gene match: 8. CDR3 residues: CAISDYRTGENEQYF. In DNA, the CDR3 is TGTGCCATCAGTGACTATAGGACAGGGGAGAACGAGCAGTACTTC.

This sequence joins TRBV12-3 or TRBV12-4 and TRBJ1-1; D gene ambiguous. Trimming shortened V by 2 bases and J by 5 bases, and 15 bases separated the two germline ends. This CDR3 region has 15 residues. The CDR3 sequence: CASSLLGQPGTEAFF. CDR3 in DNA: TGTGCCAGCAGTTTATTAGGGCAGCCGGGGACTGAAGCTTTCTTT.

This clonotype was detected once. The chain is built from TRBV11-1 and TRBJ2-7; D is ambiguous. The CDR3 runs 15 residues. Germline V CDR1 and CDR2: SGHAT, FQDESV (reference sequence). V was shortened by 5 bases and J by 6 bases, with 20 bases between the two germline ends. Here the CDR3 reads CASSAVEPSVSEQYF. Here the CDR3 DNA reads TGTGCCAGCAGCGCGGTCGAACCCAGTGTCAGCGAGCAGTACTTC. Combining the CDR3 with reference TRBV11-1 and TRBJ2-7 gives the whole variable domain EAEVAQSPRYKITEKSQAVAFWCDPISGHATLYWYRQILGQGPELLVQFQDESVVDDSQLPKDRFSAERLKGVDSTLKIQPAELGDSAMYLCASSAVEPSVSEQYFGPGTRLTVT.

The rearrangement uses TRBV18 and TRBJ2-1; the match to TRBD2 covers 7 bases. CDR3 size: 17 residues. Trimming at V came to 3 bases and at J to 0 bases, leaving 8 bases not matched to a gene. From germline, CDR1 is KGHSH and CDR2 LQKENI. In DNA form, the CDR3 reads TGTGCCAGCTCACCCTGGGGCAGCGGGACCTCCTACAATGAGCAGTTCTTC. Translating gives CASSPWGSGTSYNEQFF.

This chain links TRBV5-4 with TRBJ2-1; 7 nucleotides match TRBD2. Germline loops: CDR1 SGHNT, CDR2 YYREEE (reference sequence). This CDR3 comprises 15 residues. The J segment lost 5 bases and the V segment lost 2 bases, leaving 7 bases of the junction unmatched. CDR3: CASSLYLAANNEQFF. CDR3 DNA sequence: TGTGCCAGCAGCTTATATCTAGCGGCCAACAATGAGCAGTTCTTC.

This sequence joins TRBV15 and TRBJ2-7; 13 nucleotides align to TRBD2. V lost 4 bases, J lost 3 bases, and 3 bases stayed unmatched. The germline CDR1 and CDR2 sequences are LNHNV and YYDKDF (reference sequence). This CDR3 region has 15 residues. Here the CDR3 reads CATSTRTSGSYEQYF. The CDR3 DNA sequence: TGTGCCACCAGCACCAGGACTAGCGGGAGCTACGAGCAGTACTTC.

The J gene is TRBJ2-1, the V gene TRBV27, with 7 nucleotides matching TRBD2. CDR3 length: 15 amino acids. The V gene end was trimmed by 1 base and the J gene end by 6 bases; junction bases not matched to a gene: 6. The germline CDR1 and CDR2 sequences are MNHEY and SMNVEV (reference sequence). CDR3 sequence: CASSLWSSGGNEQFF. The CDR3 region has the DNA TGTGCCAGCAGTTTATGGTCTAGCGGAGGCAATGAGCAGTTCTTC.

The chain recombines TRBV29-1 with TRBJ2-5; D gene uncertain. The assigned J gene may be wrong: the sequence end matches TRBJ2-7 better. CDR3 size: 12 residues. Per germline, CDR1 SQVTM and CDR2 ANQGSEA. The CDR3 region is CSVELGHYEQYF. The CDR3 nucleotides read TGCAGCGTTGAATTGGGTCACTACGAGCAGTACTTC.

The V and J genes are TRBV15 and TRBJ2-1, with D maybe TRBD2 (5 bases). CDR1 is LNHNV and CDR2 is YYDKDF in the germline V gene (reference sequence). The CDR3 consists of 18 residues. Trimming left V 1 base short and J 0 bases short, with 16 bases between. CDR3 bases: TGTGCCACCAGCAGAGGGGCGGGTTCCGTCAGCTCCTACAATGAGCAGTTCTTC. Translated: CATSRGAGSVSSYNEQFF.

This clonotype turned up a few times. J is TRBJ1-5 and V is TRBV19, with D perhaps TRBD1 (5 bases). The CDR3 totals 13 residues. V dropped 4 bases and J dropped 5 bases, with 9 bases sitting between them. Germline CDR1 and CDR2: LNHDA and SQIVND (reference sequence). CDR3 coding DNA: TGTGCCAGTAGTAGGGGGTACGATCAGCCCCAGCATTTT. Protein: CASSRGYDQPQHF.

The J gene is TRBJ2-1, the V gene TRBV10-3; 12 nucleotides align to TRBD2. Losses at the gene ends were 4 bases for V and 0 bases for J; bases not matched to a gene: 4. The germline gives CDR1 ENHRY, CDR2 SYGVKD. The CDR3 covers 17 residues. As DNA, the CDR3 is TGTGCCATCAGTGGGGGACTAGCGGGCCACTCCTACAATGAGCAGTTCTTC. This sequence encodes CAISGGLAGHSYNEQFF.

The chain recombines TRBV19 with TRBJ1-1; TRBD1 matches at 7 bases. The germline CDR1 and CDR2 sequences are LNHDA and SQIVND (reference sequence). V was clipped by 2 bases and J by 1 base; unmatched bases: 13. The CDR3 has 18 amino acids. This CDR3 reads CASSISLGTADKNTEAFF. As DNA, the CDR3 is TGTGCCAGTAGTATAAGTTTAGGGACAGCCGACAAGAACACTGAAGCTTTCTTT.

The chain has TRBV29-1 and TRBJ1-2, with unresolved D. Trimming pared 3 bases from V and 8 bases from J, leaving 10 bases between. CDR3 length equals 11 residues. Germline CDR1 and CDR2: SQVTM and ANQGSEA. The CDR3 region has the DNA TGCAGCGTTGAGGAGGGCGGGGGCTACACCTTC. Protein product: CSVEEGGGYTF.

The chain uses TRBV6-5 and TRBJ2-1; 8 bases fit TRBD2. Germline CDR1 is MNHEY and CDR2 is SVGAGI. The CDR3 has 14 amino acids. V gave up 5 bases and J gave up 8 bases; unmatched junction bases: 8. CDR3: CASSTSGTGDEQFF. In nucleotides, the CDR3 is TGTGCCAGCAGTACTAGCGGAACAGGAGATGAGCAGTTCTTC.

The genes are TRBV6-1 and TRBJ2-7; possible D gene TRBD2, 6 bases. Germline CDR1 MNHNS, CDR2 SASEGT. Trimming took 3 bases from V and 2 from J, leaving 11 bases between them. The CDR3 spans 14 residues. CDR3 nucleotides: TGTGCCAGCAGTGAGACGCGGGGTCCCTACGAGCAGTACTTC. Translating it yields CASSETRGPYEQYF.

This sequence joins TRBV30 and TRBJ2-1; D uncertain. Trimming pared 5 bases from V and 6 bases from J, leaving 8 bases between. There are 11 residues in the CDR3. Germline values: CDR1 GTSNPN, CDR2 SVGIG (reference sequence). For the CDR3, the DNA is TGTGCCTGGGGTTTAAGCAATGAGCAGTTCTTC. Residues: CAWGLSNEQFF.

This chain joins TRBV2 and TRBJ2-1; D is possibly TRBD1 (6 bases). Germline-derived CDR1 and CDR2 are SNHLY and FYNNEI. This CDR3 is 16 amino acids long. Trimming removed 5 bases from V and 0 bases from J, with 14 bases in between. The CDR3 region is CASSSTGMSSYNEQFF. CDR3 in DNA: TGTGCCAGCAGTTCTACAGGGATGAGCTCCTACAATGAGCAGTTCTTC.

The chain uses TRBV7-9 and TRBJ2-3; TRBD2 matches at 13 bases. Trimming removed 6 bases from V and 2 bases from J; junction bases left unmatched: 14. CDR3 length equals 19 residues. The germline V gene has CDR1 SEHNR and CDR2 FQNEAQ (reference sequence). As DNA, the CDR3 is TGTGCCAGCAGTTTTCCCGGGACTAGCGGGGCGGATTTCACAGATACGCAGTATTTT. This gives the protein CASSFPGTSGADFTDTQYF.

The chain recombines TRBV21-1 with TRBJ2-7; TRBD2 is the table's D call, not checked against the DNA. TRBV21-1 is recorded as a pseudogene. The CDR3 is 16 amino acids. This chain's CDR3 is CASSKRLGEDSYEQYF. The CDR3, as DNA: TGTGCCAGCAGCAAAAGGCTAGGGGAGGATTCCTACGAGCAGTACTTC.

The V gene is TRBV29-1, the J gene TRBJ2-1; a weak D match, TRBD2 (6 bases). V was pared by 2 bases and J by 8 bases, with 16 bases between. Germline V gene data show CDR1 as SQVTM and CDR2 as ANQGSEA. This CDR3 region has 14 residues. The CDR3 spells CSVETRLGFDEQFF. CDR3 in DNA: TGCAGCGTTGAAACGAGACTAGGTTTCGATGAGCAGTTCTTC.